Listed below are T cell receptor beta chains from one sample, sequenced in a study of cytomegalovirus exposure and HLA in healthy donors. Sequencing used immunoSEQ multiplex PCR; TCRdb keeps in-frame clones, though not all of them. The sample yields about 180,000 clones, about 79% seen once. The sample taken for sequencing was PBMCs. These receptors were obtained from a man between 18 and 29 years old in good health and CMV-seronegative. Both conserved end residues are part of each CDR3. Fields, in order: clone size, J gene, D gene, V gene, CDR3 DNA, CDR3 protein. D genes are given only for firm matches. Size values are once, few and many counts, or a class for expanded clones, and some rows have none.

clone_size: -; j_call: TRBJ1-1; d_call: -; v_call: TRBV6-5; cdr3_nt: TGTGCCAGCAGCCGAGGTGTGGGTGAAGCTTTCTTT; cdr3_aa: CASSRGVGEAFF
clone_size: -; j_call: TRBJ2-7; d_call: -; v_call: TRBV7-2; cdr3_nt: TGTGCCAGCAGATTAATGCGGAGCTCCTACGAGCAGTACTTC; cdr3_aa: CASRLMRSSYEQYF
clone_size: -; j_call: TRBJ2-7; d_call: TRBD1; v_call: TRBV14; cdr3_nt: TGTGCCAGCAGTACCCGGTCGGACAGGGGTGGGGAGCAGTACTTC; cdr3_aa: CASSTRSDRGGEQYF
clone_size: -; j_call: TRBJ2-3; d_call: -; v_call: TRBV30; cdr3_nt: TGTGCCTGGACGCTCGGTGTGCAAGTAGATACGCAGTATTTT; cdr3_aa: CAWTLGVQVDTQYF
clone_size: -; j_call: TRBJ1-3; d_call: -; v_call: TRBV6-5; cdr3_nt: TGTGCCAGCAGTTTCGCCAGGGATCGTGGAAACACCATATATTTT; cdr3_aa: CASSFARDRGNTIYF
clone_size: -; j_call: TRBJ2-7; d_call: TRBD1; v_call: TRBV6-6; cdr3_nt: TGTGCCAGCAGTACCATGGGACAGGCCCTCTACGAGCAGTACTTC; cdr3_aa: CASSTMGQALYEQYF
clone_size: -; j_call: TRBJ2-5; d_call: -; v_call: TRBV27; cdr3_nt: TGTGCCAGCAGCCAGAGGGCTTTAGGGACCCAGTACTTC; cdr3_aa: CASSQRALGTQYF
clone_size: -; j_call: TRBJ1-2; d_call: -; v_call: TRBV15; cdr3_nt: TGTGCCACCAGCAGCCTGGACAGACCATATGGCTACACCTTC; cdr3_aa: CATSSLDRPYGYTF
clone_size: -; j_call: TRBJ2-6; d_call: TRBD1; v_call: TRBV9; cdr3_nt: TGTGCCAGCAGCCGATTCGACAGGGGGCTGCCTGGGGCCAACGTCCTGACTTTC; cdr3_aa: CASSRFDRGLPGANVLTF
clone_size: -; j_call: TRBJ1-2; d_call: TRBD1; v_call: TRBV5-4; cdr3_nt: TGTGCCAGCAGCTTGAGCCAGACGACAGGGAGCTACACCTTC; cdr3_aa: CASSLSQTTGSYTF
clone_size: -; j_call: TRBJ1-1; d_call: -; v_call: TRBV10-1; cdr3_nt: TGCGCCAGCAGTGTACGGGGGGCTAAACGCCATCCGATGAACACTGAAGCTTTCTTT; cdr3_aa: CASSVRGAKRHPMNTEAFF
clone_size: -; j_call: TRBJ2-5; d_call: TRBD2; v_call: TRBV19; cdr3_nt: TGTGCCAGTACCAGGACTAGCGAAGAGACCCAGTACTTC; cdr3_aa: CASTRTSEETQYF
clone_size: -; j_call: TRBJ1-5; d_call: -; v_call: TRBV5-6; cdr3_nt: TGTGCCAGCAGCTTGGGGAGTGATAGCAATCAGCCCCAGCATTTT; cdr3_aa: CASSLGSDSNQPQHF
clone_size: once; j_call: TRBJ1-5; d_call: -; v_call: TRBV10-1; cdr3_nt: TGCGTCAGCAGATTCAGGGGACCCCCTCATCAGCCCCAGCATTTT; cdr3_aa: CVSRFRGPPHQPQHF
clone_size: -; j_call: TRBJ1-1; d_call: -; v_call: TRBV27; cdr3_nt: TGTGCCAGCAGTTTAAGGGCGGCCGGGGGGGCGGTCCGTCTGGGCACTGAAGCTTTCTTT; cdr3_aa: CASSLRAAGGAVRLGTEAFF
clone_size: -; j_call: TRBJ1-5; d_call: TRBD1; v_call: TRBV11-2; cdr3_nt: TGTGCCAGCAGCTCGGGGACAGGGGCTGATCAGCCCCAGCATTTT; cdr3_aa: CASSSGTGADQPQHF
clone_size: few; j_call: TRBJ2-1; d_call: -; v_call: TRBV30; cdr3_nt: TGTGCCTGGAGTCCCGCGGACAGTGGGTTTTACAATGAGCAGTTCTTC; cdr3_aa: CAWSPADSGFYNEQFF
clone_size: -; j_call: TRBJ1-1; d_call: -; v_call: TRBV11-2; cdr3_nt: TGTGCCAGCAGCACCAGGGTACAGTATACTGAAGCTTTCTTT; cdr3_aa: CASSTRVQYTEAFF
clone_size: -; j_call: TRBJ1-6; d_call: -; v_call: TRBV14; cdr3_nt: TGTGCCAGCAGCCAAGGGACAGCCTATAATTCACCCCTCCACTTT; cdr3_aa: CASSQGTAYNSPLHF
clone_size: -; j_call: TRBJ1-2; d_call: TRBD1; v_call: TRBV10-3; cdr3_nt: TGTGCCATCAGTGAGAGGGGGCTTTGGGGCTACACCTTC; cdr3_aa: CAISERGLWGYTF
clone_size: -; j_call: TRBJ2-2; d_call: -; v_call: TRBV11-1; cdr3_nt: TGTGCCAGCAGCTTAGCCGCACCGCTAGCGAACACCGGGGAGCTGTTTTTT; cdr3_aa: CASSLAAPLANTGELFF
clone_size: -; j_call: TRBJ2-6; d_call: -; v_call: TRBV6-1; cdr3_nt: TGTGCCAGCAGTGTATTGGGGGGTGGGGCCAACGTCCTGACTTTC; cdr3_aa: CASSVLGGGANVLTF
clone_size: once; j_call: TRBJ2-7; d_call: -; v_call: TRBV4-1; cdr3_nt: TGCGCCAGCAGCTCCTCGGGGGACGAGCAGTACTTC; cdr3_aa: CASSSSGDEQYF
clone_size: -; j_call: TRBJ1-4; d_call: -; v_call: TRBV6-5; cdr3_nt: TGTGCCAGCAGCCCCGGGGGACTGCGGGAAAAACTGTTTTTT; cdr3_aa: CASSPGGLREKLFF
clone_size: few; j_call: TRBJ2-3; d_call: TRBD1; v_call: TRBV27; cdr3_nt: TGTGCCAGCAGTACTTACAGGGGAAGGACAGATACGCAGTATTTT; cdr3_aa: CASSTYRGRTDTQYF
clone_size: -; j_call: TRBJ2-3; d_call: TRBD2; v_call: TRBV19; cdr3_nt: TGTGCCAGTAGTGTAGCTAGCGGGGCAACAGATACGCAGTATTTT; cdr3_aa: CASSVASGATDTQYF
clone_size: -; j_call: TRBJ1-5; d_call: TRBD1; v_call: TRBV19; cdr3_nt: TGTGCCTCCCGGGACAGGGTGGGAAGCAATCAGCCCCAGCATTTT; cdr3_aa: CASRDRVGSNQPQHF
clone_size: -; j_call: TRBJ2-3; d_call: -; v_call: TRBV5-1; cdr3_nt: TGCGCCAGCAGCTTGGCGGGAGGCACAGATACGCAGTATTTT; cdr3_aa: CASSLAGGTDTQYF
clone_size: once; j_call: TRBJ2-7; d_call: -; v_call: TRBV5-1; cdr3_nt: TGCGCCAGCAGCCCGGAGGTTACCCCAACATACGAGCAGTACTTC; cdr3_aa: CASSPEVTPTYEQYF
clone_size: -; j_call: TRBJ1-1; d_call: -; v_call: TRBV15; cdr3_nt: TGTGCCACCAGCAGAGAACGGACAGTGAACACTGAAGCTTTCTTT; cdr3_aa: CATSRERTVNTEAFF
clone_size: -; j_call: TRBJ1-1; d_call: -; v_call: TRBV19; cdr3_nt: TGTGCCACCTCGATACCAACAAACACTGAAGCTTTCTTT; cdr3_aa: CATSIPTNTEAFF
clone_size: -; j_call: TRBJ2-3; d_call: TRBD2; v_call: TRBV7-9; cdr3_nt: TGTGCCAGCAGCTTACGTTCGACTAGCGGGTATAGCACAGATACGCAGTATTTT; cdr3_aa: CASSLRSTSGYSTDTQYF
clone_size: once; j_call: TRBJ1-2; d_call: TRBD1; v_call: TRBV6-5; cdr3_nt: TGTGCCAGCAGTTACGGGGCCAGGGGGCAGGAGGGCTACACCTTC; cdr3_aa: CASSYGARGQEGYTF
clone_size: -; j_call: TRBJ2-3; d_call: TRBD2; v_call: TRBV7-9; cdr3_nt: TGTGCCAGCAGCTCCCTGGGCATAGCGGGGGGCACAGATACGCAGTATTTT; cdr3_aa: CASSSLGIAGGTDTQYF
clone_size: -; j_call: TRBJ2-2; d_call: TRBD2; v_call: TRBV19; cdr3_nt: TGTGCCAGTGGTGTAGCGGGGTTCACCGGGGAGCTGTTTTTT; cdr3_aa: CASGVAGFTGELFF
clone_size: -; j_call: TRBJ2-5; d_call: TRBD2; v_call: TRBV5-4; cdr3_nt: TGTGCCAGCAGCTTGGTTGCTAGCGGGGCTGAGACCCAGTACTTC; cdr3_aa: CASSLVASGAETQYF
clone_size: once; j_call: TRBJ2-2; d_call: TRBD1; v_call: TRBV9; cdr3_nt: TGTGCCAGCAGCACCCGGACAGGGGGGGGCACCGGGGAGCTGTTTTTT; cdr3_aa: CASSTRTGGGTGELFF
clone_size: -; j_call: TRBJ2-7; d_call: -; v_call: TRBV6-5; cdr3_nt: TGTGCCAGCAGTCGGACTGTATCCTACGAGCAGTACTTC; cdr3_aa: CASSRTVSYEQYF
clone_size: -; j_call: TRBJ1-4; d_call: -; v_call: TRBV28; cdr3_nt: TGTGCCAGCAGTTTCTTGACAGGTTCGGGTGAAAAACTGTTTTTT; cdr3_aa: CASSFLTGSGEKLFF
clone_size: -; j_call: TRBJ2-7; d_call: TRBD2; v_call: TRBV6-5; cdr3_nt: TGTGCCAGCAGTTACGGCGGGGGGAACTCCTACGAGCAGTACTTC; cdr3_aa: CASSYGGGNSYEQYF
clone_size: -; j_call: TRBJ1-2; d_call: -; v_call: TRBV7-2; cdr3_nt: TGTGCCAGCAGCTTAATGCGGGCGCGAGGGGGAAACTATGGCTACACCTTC; cdr3_aa: CASSLMRARGGNYGYTF
clone_size: -; j_call: TRBJ1-1; d_call: -; v_call: TRBV4-1; cdr3_nt: TGCGCCAGCAGCCAAGCCGGGGGTAACACTGAAGCTTTCTTT; cdr3_aa: CASSQAGGNTEAFF
clone_size: -; j_call: TRBJ2-7; d_call: TRBD2; v_call: TRBV10-3; cdr3_nt: TGTGCCATCAGTGGTTTAGCGGGGGCCCTTCGAGGGCAGTACTTC; cdr3_aa: CAISGLAGALRGQYF
clone_size: -; j_call: TRBJ1-5; d_call: -; v_call: TRBV7-8; cdr3_nt: TGTGCCAGCAGCCCCCGGGGTAGCAATCAGCCCCAGCATTTT; cdr3_aa: CASSPRGSNQPQHF
clone_size: -; j_call: TRBJ2-2; d_call: -; v_call: TRBV19; cdr3_nt: TGTGCCAGTAGTATTGAGGGGGTGACCGGGGAGCTGTTTTTT; cdr3_aa: CASSIEGVTGELFF
clone_size: -; j_call: TRBJ1-2; d_call: TRBD1; v_call: TRBV6-6; cdr3_nt: TGTGCCAGCAGTCAACCATCCGGGACAGGGGCTGGCTACACCTTC; cdr3_aa: CASSQPSGTGAGYTF
clone_size: -; j_call: TRBJ2-5; d_call: TRBD2; v_call: TRBV30; cdr3_nt: TGTGCCTGGGGTCAGCGGGGGGGCGAGACCCAGTACTTC; cdr3_aa: CAWGQRGGETQYF
clone_size: -; j_call: TRBJ2-6; d_call: -; v_call: TRBV25-1; cdr3_nt: TGTGCCAGCAGTGAATCCGGGTCTACTGGGGCCAACGTCCTGACTTTC; cdr3_aa: CASSESGSTGANVLTF
clone_size: -; j_call: TRBJ2-7; d_call: TRBD1; v_call: TRBV7-8; cdr3_nt: TGTGCCAGCAGCTTAACCGGGACAGCACTCTACGAGCAGTACTTC; cdr3_aa: CASSLTGTALYEQYF
clone_size: few; j_call: TRBJ2-2; d_call: -; v_call: TRBV4-1; cdr3_nt: TGCGCCAGCAGCCACCAGGGTATTCGGAACACCGGGGAGCTGTTTTTT; cdr3_aa: CASSHQGIRNTGELFF
clone_size: -; j_call: TRBJ2-7; d_call: TRBD2; v_call: TRBV27; cdr3_nt: TGTGCCAGCAGCAGAGGACTAGCGGGAGCGGGTGAGCAGTACTTC; cdr3_aa: CASSRGLAGAGEQYF
clone_size: few; j_call: TRBJ2-5; d_call: TRBD2; v_call: TRBV11-3; cdr3_nt: TGTGCCAGCAGCTCGGGGACTAGCGGGCAAGAGACCCAGTACTTC; cdr3_aa: CASSSGTSGQETQYF
clone_size: -; j_call: TRBJ2-1; d_call: -; v_call: TRBV15; cdr3_nt: TGTGCCACCAGCAGAGAGCCGGGGAAGAATGAGCAGTTCTTC; cdr3_aa: CATSREPGKNEQFF
clone_size: -; j_call: TRBJ2-7; d_call: -; v_call: TRBV7-9; cdr3_nt: TGTGCCAGCAGCCCCACGAGCTACGAGCAGTACTTC; cdr3_aa: CASSPTSYEQYF
clone_size: -; j_call: TRBJ2-7; d_call: TRBD1; v_call: TRBV6-1; cdr3_nt: TGTGCCAGCAGCCCAGGGGGATTACCGTACGAGCAGTACTTC; cdr3_aa: CASSPGGLPYEQYF
clone_size: few; j_call: TRBJ1-4; d_call: TRBD1; v_call: TRBV5-1; cdr3_nt: TGCGCCAGCAGCGTGACAGGGGGCTACGCAACTAATGAAAAACTGTTTTTT; cdr3_aa: CASSVTGGYATNEKLFF
clone_size: -; j_call: TRBJ2-5; d_call: -; v_call: TRBV7-3; cdr3_nt: TGTGCCAGCAGCTTAACGGGGCACATGGAGACCCAGTACTTC; cdr3_aa: CASSLTGHMETQYF
clone_size: -; j_call: TRBJ1-2; d_call: TRBD1; v_call: TRBV27; cdr3_nt: TGTGCCAGCAGTAGGGGGACAGCAGGTCTAGAGCACTACACCTTC; cdr3_aa: CASSRGTAGLEHYTF